This T cell receptor beta chain was observed in a study of cytotoxic CD8 clonotypes in ibrutinib-treated CLL. Libraries were prepared by immunoSEQ multiplex PCR; TCRdb keeps only in-frame clonotypes and omits some of them. Among fewer than 400,000 clones listed, roughly 71% were seen once. The CDR3 is 16 amino acids. V gave up 4 bases and J gave up 5 bases; unmatched junction bases: 10. Looked up from germline, CDR1 is SGHDT and CDR2 is YYEEEE. The chain has TRBV5-6 and TRBJ1-1; the match to TRBD1 covers 11 bases. The sequenced sample was PBMCs, obtained after 36 months of ibrutinib treatment. This sequence originates from a human donor with chronic lymphocytic leukemia. CDR3 sequence (DNA): TGTGCCAGCAGCAGGGGGACAGGGGGATCAGGAACTGAAGCTTTCTTT. It codes for CASSRGTGGSGTEAFF.